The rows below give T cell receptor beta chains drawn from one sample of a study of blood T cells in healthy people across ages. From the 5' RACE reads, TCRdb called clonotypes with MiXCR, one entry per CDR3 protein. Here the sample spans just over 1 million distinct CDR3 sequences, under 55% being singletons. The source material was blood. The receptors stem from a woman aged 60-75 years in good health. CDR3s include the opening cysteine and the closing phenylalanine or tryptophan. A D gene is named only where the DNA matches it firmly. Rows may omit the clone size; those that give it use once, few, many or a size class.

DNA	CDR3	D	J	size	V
TGTGCCTGGACGACAGGGGGCACAGATACGCAGTATTTT	CAWTTGGTDTQYF	TRBD1	TRBJ2-3	.	TRBV30
TGTGCCAGCAGTGGACAGGCGAGCGATCAGCCCCAGCATTTT	CASSGQASDQPQHF	.	TRBJ1-5	.	TRBV6-1
TGTGCCGGGAACTCGGGGGCAGATACGCAGTATTTT	CAGNSGADTQYF	.	TRBJ2-3	.	TRBV30
TGCAGTGCTACCTCACGCCAAGGGGGCCGGGGGGGGACCACTGAAGCTTTCTTT	CSATSRQGGRGGTTEAFF	TRBD1	TRBJ1-1	.	TRBV20-1
TGTGCCAGCAGTTCACCCAACCACCCAAATCAGCCCCAGCATTTT	CASSSPNHPNQPQHF	.	TRBJ1-5	few	TRBV28
TGCAGTGCTAGACTAGCGGTTCCGTCCTACAATGAGCAGTTCTTC	CSARLAVPSYNEQFF	TRBD2	TRBJ2-1	.	TRBV20-1
TGTGCCAGCAATTTACAGCGGGATGAGCAGTTCTTC	CASNLQRDEQFF	.	TRBJ2-1	.	TRBV12-3/TRBV12-4
TGTGCCATCAGTGACAGGATCGGCGACTACAATGAGCAGTTCTTC	CAISDRIGDYNEQFF	.	TRBJ2-1	few	TRBV10-3
TGTGCCAGCAGCCAAGAACCGGGAGGCTACAATGAGCAGTTCTTC	CASSQEPGGYNEQFF	TRBD2	TRBJ2-1	.	TRBV3-1
TGTGCCACCGTTCCGGGGGGAAGAGGTGGCTACACCTTC	CATVPGGRGGYTF	.	TRBJ1-2	few	TRBV10-3
TGCAGTGCTAGCGGAATCAACACCGGGGAGCTGTTTTTT	CSASGINTGELFF	.	TRBJ2-2	.	TRBV20-1
TGTGCCGGCAGCCGGGGGTTGAGGACAGATACGCAGTATTTT	CAGSRGLRTDTQYF	.	TRBJ2-3	.	TRBV9